This paragraph reports one TCR beta chain. DNA at 200 ng, around 30,000 T cell genomes, went into sorted-subset replicate PCRs. Libraries were prepared by immunoSEQ multiplex PCR; TCRdb keeps only in-frame clonotypes and omits some of them. This table holds roughly 1,000,000 clones, approximately 80% found once. CDR1 and CDR2 (germline): SGDLS, YYNGEE. The CDR3 spans 12 residues. The germline V and J ends were trimmed by 3 bases and 3 bases, with 4 bases remaining between them. The data belong to a study of shared clonotypes between healthy human individuals. Study as a whole: Donors were a couple of women and three men aged 18 to 49.

CD4+ cells yielded CD45RA+ naive and CD45RA-negative memory subsets. The sequence came from a man aged 18 to 35 in good health. Some clones in this sample may be carry-over from other donors' samples. Sequenced sample: memory CD4+ T cells from PBMCs. The subset was: CD45RA-negative fraction. This sequence joins TRBV9 and TRBJ2-1; no definite D call. In nucleotides, the CDR3 is TGTGCCAGCAGCGGGGGCTACAATGAGCAGTTCTTC. Residues: CASSGGYNEQFF. The complete variable domain, with remaining parts taken from reference TRBV9 and TRBJ2-1, reads DSGVTQTPKHLITATGQRVTLRCSPRSGDLSVYWYQQSLDQGLQFLIQYYNGEERAKGNILERFSAQQFPDLHSELNLSSLELGDSALYFCASSGGYNEQFFGPGTRLTVL.